Listed below are T cell receptor beta chains from one sample, sequenced in a study of blood T cells in healthy people across ages. TCRdb redid the calling of the 5' RACE reads with MiXCR, one entry per CDR3 protein. The sample yields about 290,000 distinct CDR3 sequences, about 25% seen once. The sample consisted of blood. These receptors were obtained from a woman in her 70s in good health. Both conserved end residues are part of each CDR3. The order of the fields is J gene, V gene, clone size, D gene, CDR3 DNA, CDR3 protein. The D gene is left open where the match is weak. Clone size is stated in some rows and not others, as once, few, many or a class when expanded.

j_call: TRBJ2-5; v_call: TRBV3-1; clone_size: few; d_call: .; cdr3_nt: TGTGCCAGCAGCCGGGACAGGGTATCGGGAGGGAGAGAGACCCAGTACTTC; cdr3_aa: CASSRDRVSGGRETQYF
j_call: TRBJ2-7; v_call: TRBV6-5; clone_size: .; d_call: TRBD1; cdr3_nt: TGTGCCAGCAGGCCCACAGGGGACCCCTACGAGCAGTACTTC; cdr3_aa: CASRPTGDPYEQYF
j_call: TRBJ2-6; v_call: TRBV4-1; clone_size: .; d_call: .; cdr3_nt: TGCGCCAGCAGCCAAGATGGGGGTGAGTCTGGGGCCAACGTCCTGACTTTC; cdr3_aa: CASSQDGGESGANVLTF
j_call: TRBJ2-7; v_call: TRBV11-2; clone_size: few; d_call: .; cdr3_nt: TGTGCCAGCAGGCCTACCCAAGACTCCCCCAGCTTCCACGAGCAGTACTTC; cdr3_aa: CASRPTQDSPSFHEQYF
j_call: TRBJ2-5; v_call: TRBV5-1; clone_size: .; d_call: TRBD2; cdr3_nt: TGCGCCAGCAGCTTGACTGGGGGGGAAGAGACCCACTACTTC; cdr3_aa: CASSLTGGEETHYF
j_call: TRBJ2-1; v_call: TRBV3-1; clone_size: few; d_call: .; cdr3_nt: TGTGCCAGCAGCCAAGATCTCGGGGGTAAACGGCTCGGAGAGCAGTTCTTC; cdr3_aa: CASSQDLGGKRLGEQFF
j_call: TRBJ2-7; v_call: TRBV7-2; clone_size: once; d_call: .; cdr3_nt: TGTGCCAGCAGCTTAATGGAGGGGGAGGTCTACGAGCAGTACTTC; cdr3_aa: CASSLMEGEVYEQYF
j_call: TRBJ1-6; v_call: TRBV15; clone_size: .; d_call: .; cdr3_nt: TGTGCCACCAGCAGGGACAGCCCTTCACCCCTCCACTTT; cdr3_aa: CATSRDSPSPLHF
j_call: TRBJ1-1; v_call: TRBV7-2; clone_size: .; d_call: .; cdr3_nt: TGTGCCAGCAGCTTAACCCCGGACACTGAAGCTTTCTTT; cdr3_aa: CASSLTPDTEAFF
j_call: TRBJ2-1; v_call: TRBV20-1; clone_size: .; d_call: TRBD2; cdr3_nt: TGCAGTGCTAGCCAACCGGGACTACCAGACAATGAGCAGTTCTTC; cdr3_aa: CSASQPGLPDNEQFF
j_call: TRBJ2-3; v_call: TRBV5-1; clone_size: .; d_call: .; cdr3_nt: TGCGCCAGCAGCTTGCAGCGCACAGATACGCAGTATTTT; cdr3_aa: CASSLQRTDTQYF
j_call: TRBJ2-5; v_call: TRBV28; clone_size: few; d_call: TRBD1; cdr3_nt: TGTGCCAGCAGTTTGTCGGGACAGGGGCAAGAGACCCAGTACTTC; cdr3_aa: CASSLSGQGQETQYF
j_call: TRBJ2-1; v_call: TRBV5-1; clone_size: .; d_call: TRBD2; cdr3_nt: TGCGCCAGCAGCTCAGCGGGAGACGACTACAATGAGCAGTTCTTC; cdr3_aa: CASSSAGDDYNEQFF
j_call: TRBJ2-7; v_call: TRBV7-2; clone_size: few; d_call: .; cdr3_nt: TGTGCCAGCAGCTCTAGCGTCGGCGAGCAGTACTTC; cdr3_aa: CASSSSVGEQYF
j_call: TRBJ1-5; v_call: TRBV12-3/TRBV12-4; clone_size: .; d_call: TRBD1; cdr3_nt: TGTGCCAGCACCTCCGGGACAGTTAATCCGCCCCAGCATTTT; cdr3_aa: CASTSGTVNPPQHF
j_call: TRBJ2-2; v_call: TRBV5-1; clone_size: few; d_call: TRBD2; cdr3_nt: TGCGCCAGCAGCTTGGGCCTAGCGGGAGGTCACGGGGAGCTGTTTTTT; cdr3_aa: CASSLGLAGGHGELFF
j_call: TRBJ2-7; v_call: TRBV20-1; clone_size: .; d_call: .; cdr3_nt: TGCAGTGCTGAGGGACTCGGGGCCGACCACGAGCAGTACTTC; cdr3_aa: CSAEGLGADHEQYF
j_call: TRBJ2-1; v_call: TRBV5-1; clone_size: .; d_call: .; cdr3_nt: TGCGCCAGCAGCTTGGAGTTTGGGAATGAGCAGTTCTTC; cdr3_aa: CASSLEFGNEQFF
j_call: TRBJ1-5; v_call: TRBV20-1; clone_size: few; d_call: .; cdr3_nt: TGCAGTGCTAGTGGTAGGGGCTTCGATCAGCCCCAGCATTTT; cdr3_aa: CSASGRGFDQPQHF
j_call: TRBJ1-2; v_call: TRBV6-6; clone_size: many; d_call: .; cdr3_nt: TGTGCCAGCAGTTACATGGAGGGCTACACCTTC; cdr3_aa: CASSYMEGYTF
j_call: TRBJ2-7; v_call: TRBV7-8; clone_size: .; d_call: TRBD2; cdr3_nt: TGTGCCAGCAGCTCGGGACTAGCGGGAGGGCCGGGCTCCTACGAGCAGTACTTC; cdr3_aa: CASSSGLAGGPGSYEQYF
j_call: TRBJ1-6; v_call: TRBV21-1; clone_size: .; d_call: .; cdr3_nt: TGTGCCAGCAGCCGGGACCTACGTACTAGCTCCTATAATTCACCCCTCCACTTT; cdr3_aa: CASSRDLRTSSYNSPLHF
j_call: TRBJ1-1; v_call: TRBV3-1; clone_size: few; d_call: TRBD1; cdr3_nt: TGTGCCAGCAGCAGTACAGGGGTCGACGCTTTCTTT; cdr3_aa: CASSSTGVDAFF
j_call: TRBJ2-4; v_call: TRBV3-1; clone_size: few; d_call: .; cdr3_nt: TGTGCCAGCAGCCAAGCTAGCGCAGAAAACATTCAGTACTTC; cdr3_aa: CASSQASAENIQYF
j_call: TRBJ1-2; v_call: TRBV5-1; clone_size: .; d_call: TRBD1; cdr3_nt: TGCGCCACCGGGGGAGGCAGGGGGCATGAAGGCTACACCTTC; cdr3_aa: CATGGGRGHEGYTF
j_call: TRBJ1-1; v_call: TRBV5-1; clone_size: .; d_call: .; cdr3_nt: TGCGCCAGCAGCTTGGACCAACAGGGGAACACTGAAGCTTTCTTT; cdr3_aa: CASSLDQQGNTEAFF
j_call: TRBJ1-2; v_call: TRBV7-2; clone_size: .; d_call: .; cdr3_nt: TGTGCCAGCAGCTACCGGAAAAACTATGGCTACACCTTC; cdr3_aa: CASSYRKNYGYTF
j_call: TRBJ2-1; v_call: TRBV7-6; clone_size: .; d_call: TRBD2; cdr3_nt: TGTGCCAGCAGCTTAGTCTCCGGTAGCGGGATCTCCTACAATGAGCAGTTCTTC; cdr3_aa: CASSLVSGSGISYNEQFF
j_call: TRBJ2-1; v_call: TRBV15; clone_size: .; d_call: TRBD2; cdr3_nt: TGTGCCACCAGCAGAAAAGGGCGGGGGAGGTACAATGAGCAGTTCTTC; cdr3_aa: CATSRKGRGRYNEQFF
j_call: TRBJ1-6; v_call: TRBV12-3/TRBV12-4; clone_size: .; d_call: .; cdr3_nt: TGTGCCAGCAGCCCCGGACAGCCGGGAAATTCACCCCTCCACTTT; cdr3_aa: CASSPGQPGNSPLHF
j_call: TRBJ2-4; v_call: TRBV6-1; clone_size: few; d_call: .; cdr3_nt: TGTGCCAGCAGGGGCCGGGAGCTAGCCAAAAACATTCAGTACTTC; cdr3_aa: CASRGRELAKNIQYF
j_call: TRBJ1-5; v_call: TRBV15; clone_size: .; d_call: .; cdr3_nt: TGTGCCACCAGCAGACAACGATCCGGTGGGGCGACGTATTATAGCAATCAGCCCCAGCATTTT; cdr3_aa: CATSRQRSGGATYYSNQPQHF
j_call: TRBJ2-1; v_call: TRBV7-3; clone_size: few; d_call: .; cdr3_nt: TGTGCCAGCAGCTTACGTGCGGGACTTGCCTACAATGAGCAGTTCTTC; cdr3_aa: CASSLRAGLAYNEQFF
j_call: TRBJ2-7; v_call: TRBV27; clone_size: few; d_call: .; cdr3_nt: TGTGCCAGCAGTTTAATGGCTAGTCGCCACGAGCAGTACTTC; cdr3_aa: CASSLMASRHEQYF
j_call: TRBJ1-5; v_call: TRBV4-2; clone_size: few; d_call: .; cdr3_nt: TGTGCCAGCAGCCAAGTGTCGGGGAATCAGCCCCAGCATTTT; cdr3_aa: CASSQVSGNQPQHF
j_call: TRBJ1-4; v_call: TRBV29-1; clone_size: few; d_call: .; cdr3_nt: TGCAGCGTTGCTTGGGGCAGGAATGAAAAACTGTTTTTT; cdr3_aa: CSVAWGRNEKLFF
j_call: TRBJ2-5; v_call: TRBV7-3; clone_size: few; d_call: TRBD2; cdr3_nt: TGTGCCAGCAGCTTTGGGATAGCGGGAGGAGAGACCCAGTACTTC; cdr3_aa: CASSFGIAGGETQYF
j_call: TRBJ2-5; v_call: TRBV29-1; clone_size: few; d_call: .; cdr3_nt: TGCAGCGTTGATGGCGGGAAGGAGACCCAGTACTTC; cdr3_aa: CSVDGGKETQYF
j_call: TRBJ1-5; v_call: TRBV7-6; clone_size: .; d_call: .; cdr3_nt: TGTGCCAGCAGCTTAGATCCCAGAGGGGATCAGCCCCAGCATTTT; cdr3_aa: CASSLDPRGDQPQHF
j_call: TRBJ2-6; v_call: TRBV20-1; clone_size: .; d_call: .; cdr3_nt: TGCAGTGCTAGATCACAGGCGTCTGGGGCCAACGTCCTGACTTTC; cdr3_aa: CSARSQASGANVLTF
j_call: TRBJ2-2; v_call: TRBV4-2; clone_size: .; d_call: .; cdr3_nt: TGTGCCAGCAGCCAAGAATCCCAGGGTAATACCGGGGAGCTGTTTTTT; cdr3_aa: CASSQESQGNTGELFF
j_call: TRBJ2-1; v_call: TRBV3-1; clone_size: few; d_call: .; cdr3_nt: TGTGCCAGCAGCCAAAGCTCCGAGATGTTTAATGAGCAGTTCTTC; cdr3_aa: CASSQSSEMFNEQFF
j_call: TRBJ1-3; v_call: TRBV27; clone_size: .; d_call: .; cdr3_nt: TGTGTCAGCAGTACTTGGGGCGGAAACACCATATATTTT; cdr3_aa: CVSSTWGGNTIYF
j_call: TRBJ2-1; v_call: TRBV7-2; clone_size: .; d_call: .; cdr3_nt: TGTGCCAGCAGCGCAGGGGCCAGTCTTAACAATGAGCAGTTCTTC; cdr3_aa: CASSAGASLNNEQFF
j_call: TRBJ2-1; v_call: TRBV3-1; clone_size: few; d_call: TRBD1; cdr3_nt: TGTGCCAGCAGCCTACGACAGGGGGAGAATGAGCAGTTCTTC; cdr3_aa: CASSLRQGENEQFF
j_call: TRBJ2-7; v_call: TRBV20-1; clone_size: .; d_call: .; cdr3_nt: TGCAGTGCCGCCCCCCTCCTCTCCACCTACGAGCAGTACTTC; cdr3_aa: CSAAPLLSTYEQYF
j_call: TRBJ2-3; v_call: TRBV27; clone_size: .; d_call: .; cdr3_nt: TGTGCCAGCATTACGGGTTCGGGAACGCAGTATTTT; cdr3_aa: CASITGSGTQYF
j_call: TRBJ2-3; v_call: TRBV5-1; clone_size: .; d_call: TRBD2; cdr3_nt: TGCGCCAGCAGCCTTAGCGGGAGGGCCACAGATACGCAGTATTTT; cdr3_aa: CASSLSGRATDTQYF
j_call: TRBJ1-3; v_call: TRBV7-2; clone_size: .; d_call: TRBD1; cdr3_nt: TGTGCCAGCAGCTTACCGGGACAGTTCTCTGGAAACACCATATATTTT; cdr3_aa: CASSLPGQFSGNTIYF
j_call: TRBJ2-3; v_call: TRBV28; clone_size: few; d_call: TRBD2; cdr3_nt: TGTGCCAGCAGTTTACCCCCTTGGGGTAGCGGGGGCGGAGGTACGCAGTATTTT; cdr3_aa: CASSLPPWGSGGGGTQYF
j_call: TRBJ2-2; v_call: TRBV29-1; clone_size: .; d_call: .; cdr3_nt: TGCAGCGTTGGCGACAGTATACAAAGCGGGGAGCTGTTTTTT; cdr3_aa: CSVGDSIQSGELFF
j_call: TRBJ1-5; v_call: TRBV28; clone_size: .; d_call: .; cdr3_nt: TGTGCCAGCAGTTTATCCGGCGGCGGTGGCAATCAGCCCCAGCATTTT; cdr3_aa: CASSLSGGGGNQPQHF
j_call: TRBJ2-1; v_call: TRBV19; clone_size: .; d_call: .; cdr3_nt: TGTGCCAGTAGTATAGTCCTCCGGGACTACAATGAGCAGTTCTTC; cdr3_aa: CASSIVLRDYNEQFF